The 21 T cell receptor beta chains given below trace back to one sample, sequenced in a study of blood T cells in healthy people across ages. The authors ran a second PCR of 7 to 11 cycles using a sample-barcoded 5' primer and a J-beta primer mix. MiXCR, applied by TCRdb to the 5' RACE reads, yields one record per CDR3 protein. The sample yields 790,000 or so distinct CDR3 sequences, 35% to 50% seen once. Material: blood. The receptors here all came from a man of 80 years or more in good health.

This clonotype was seen more than once but under ten times. The V and J genes are TRBV12-3 or TRBV12-4 and TRBJ2-7, with D possibly matching TRBD1 (6 bases). This CDR3 contains 13 residues. V was pared by 6 bases and J by 4 bases, with 13 bases between. In DNA form, the CDR3 reads TGTGCCAGCAGCGACGGACAGAAATACGAGCAGTACTTC. Protein product: CASSDGQKYEQYF.

This chain connects TRBV6-2 or TRBV6-3 to TRBJ1-2, with D unclear. This CDR3 has 13 amino acids. Trimming left V 0 bases short and J 4 bases short, with 6 bases between. The germline V gene has CDR1 MNHEY and CDR2 SVGEGT. The CDR3 sequence is CASSYSPRYGYTF. CDR3 bases: TGTGCCAGCAGTTACTCCCCACGCTATGGCTACACCTTC.

The chain uses TRBV5-1 and TRBJ2-7; TRBD2 is a possible D gene (5 bases). The CDR3 length is 15 residues. CDR1 is SGHRS and CDR2 is YFSETQ in the germline V gene. Trimming shortened V by 0 bases and J by 0 bases, and 10 bases separated the two germline ends. The CDR3 reads CASSLEAGLSYEQYF. CDR3 bases: TGCGCCAGCAGCTTGGAAGCAGGACTCTCCTACGAGCAGTACTTC.

This chain connects TRBV20-1 to TRBJ2-7; D is possibly TRBD2 (6 bases). Trimming cost V 3 bases and J 2 bases, with 14 bases left between them. Germline V CDR1 and CDR2: DFQATT, SNEGSKA (reference sequence). The CDR3 consists of 14 residues. This CDR3 reads CSARRAGSAYEQYF. In DNA form, the CDR3 reads TGCAGTGCTAGGCGTGCGGGAAGCGCCTACGAGCAGTACTTC.

This clonotype appeared many times. The gene calls are TRBV29-1 and TRBJ2-1; 10 nucleotides line up with TRBD2. The CDR3 loop spans 15 amino acids. V gave up 6 bases and J gave up 2 bases; unmatched junction bases: 7. Germline loops: CDR1 SQVTM, CDR2 ANQGSEA. The CDR3 region is CSVALAGETYNEQFF. In DNA form, the CDR3 reads TGCAGCGTCGCCCTAGCGGGAGAAACCTACAATGAGCAGTTCTTC.

This clonotype was seen many times. The chain carries TRBV10-3 and TRBJ1-2; D unresolved. CDR1 is ENHRY and CDR2 is SYGVKD in the germline V gene. CDR3 size: 13 residues. Trimming took off 4 bases at V and 6 bases at J, with 12 bases between the two ends. The DNA for the CDR3 is TGTGCCATCAGTGGTCATATTGGGGATGGCTACACCTTC. It yields the protein CAISGHIGDGYTF.

The V and J genes are TRBV14 and TRBJ2-3, with D unclear. Germline CDR1 SGHDN, CDR2 FVKESK. V gave up 0 bases and J gave up 11 bases, with 12 bases separating them. The CDR3 contains 13 residues. Written as DNA, the CDR3 is TGTGCCAGCAGCCAAGATAGGGTTGGGAAGCAGTATTTT. Translating it yields CASSQDRVGKQYF.

V usage is TRBV28 and J usage is TRBJ2-1; the match to TRBD2 covers 8 bases. The CDR3 loop spans 16 amino acids. Trimming cost V 6 bases and J 0 bases; bases outside gene matches: 7. Germline CDR1 and CDR2: MDHEN and SYDVKM. The CDR3 DNA sequence: TGTGCCAGCAGGGATTTTAGCGGGGTCTCCTACAATGAGCAGTTCTTC. Translation gives CASRDFSGVSYNEQFF.

The chain joins TRBV20-1 to TRBJ2-4, with TRBD2 matching over 7 bases. CDR1 is DFQATT, CDR2 SNEGSKA, per germline (reference sequence). V was pared by 5 bases and J by 7 bases, with 14 bases of the junction left unmatched. There are 15 residues in the CDR3. The CDR3 sequence is CSAPSASGTTNIQYF. The CDR3 region has the DNA TGCAGTGCTCCCTCTGCGAGCGGGACTACTAACATTCAGTACTTC.

The chain uses TRBV20-1 and TRBJ2-1; D call uncertain. Per germline, CDR1 DFQATT and CDR2 SNEGSKA (reference sequence). Between the trimmed V and J ends, which lost 4 bases and 7 bases, there was a span of 8 bases. The CDR3 contains 11 residues. This CDR3 reads CSATMWNEQFF. Here the CDR3 DNA reads TGCAGTGCTACAATGTGGAATGAGCAGTTCTTC.

The CDR3 bases are TGCAGCGTTGCTAAGGGAGGTCCAAATCAGCCCCAGCATTTT. This sequence encodes CSVAKGGPNQPQHF. The chain combines TRBV29-1 with TRBJ1-5, with D unclear. The CDR3 extends over 14 amino acids. V lost 4 bases and J lost 4, with 14 bases in between. CDR1 SQVTM and CDR2 ANQGSEA come from the germline V gene. Together with reference TRBV29-1 and TRBJ1-5, the CDR3 gives the full variable domain: SAVISQKPSRDICQRGTSLTIQCQVDSQVTMMFWYRQQPGQSLTLIATANQGSEATYESGFVIDKFPISRPNLTFSTLTVSNMSPEDSSIYLCSVAKGGPNQPQHFGDGTRLSIL.

The J gene is TRBJ2-4, the V gene TRBV7-2; the D gene is possibly TRBD1 (5 bases). The CDR3 is 15 amino acids. Per germline, CDR1 SGHTA and CDR2 FQGNSA. The V end was cut by 5 bases, the J end by 6 bases, with 17 bases between. The CDR3, as DNA: TGTGCCAGCAGCCTGGGCAGGGATGTTGGAAACATTCAGTACTTC. Its protein is CASSLGRDVGNIQYF.

This chain links TRBV6-6 with TRBJ2-5; TRBD1 aligns across 9 bases. The end of the DNA aligns better with TRBJ2-7, so the J call may be wrong. The CDR3 covers 14 residues. Germline V gene data show CDR1 as MNHNY and CDR2 as SVGAGI (reference sequence). The CDR3 sequence: CASRKGQGNYEQYF. The CDR3 DNA follows: TGTGCCAGCAGAAAGGGACAGGGAAACTACGAGCAGTACTTC.

The V call is TRBV27, the J call TRBJ2-5, with D possibly being TRBD1 or TRBD2 (7 bases each). This CDR3 comprises 15 residues. Germline V gives CDR1 MNHEY, CDR2 SMNVEV (reference sequence). The ends were cut back, 3 bases at V and 5 bases at J, with 16 bases in the middle. Here the CDR3 reads CASSLGRGPVETQYF. CDR3 DNA sequence: TGTGCCAGCAGTTTGGGGAGGGGGCCTGTGGAGACCCAGTACTTC.

At least ten counts were recorded for this clonotype. The CDR3 sequence is CATGQGRAYEQYF. DNA for the CDR3: TGTGCCACTGGACAGGGGAGGGCCTACGAGCAGTACTTC. This chain connects TRBV6-2 or TRBV6-3 to TRBJ2-7; 9 bases map to TRBD1. The germline V gene has CDR1 MNHEY and CDR2 SVGEGT. The CDR3 length is 13 residues. V gave up 10 bases and J gave up 2 bases; unmatched junction bases: 6.

This clonotype was picked up a small number of times. The chain combines TRBV20-1 with TRBJ2-7; possibly TRBD2 for D (5 bases). With 1 base removed from V and 2 bases from J, the gap between germline ends came to 18 bases. CDR1 DFQATT and CDR2 SNEGSKA come from the germline V gene (reference sequence). The CDR3 extends over 16 amino acids. The chain's CDR3 is CSARAHRAGGPYEQYF. The DNA for the CDR3 is TGCAGTGCTAGAGCTCATCGTGCTGGCGGGCCCTACGAGCAGTACTTC.

Of note for this clonotype: This sequence may be a read error, since a much larger clone differs from it by one base. The gene calls are TRBV12-3 or TRBV12-4 and TRBJ2-4; TRBD1 matches 7 bases. The CDR3 is 15 residues long. DNA for the CDR3: TGTGCCAGGGGGCCTAAGGGGGCTATTCACTACGAGCAGTGCTTC. Its protein product is CARGPKGAIHYEQCF.

This clonotype was observed at least ten times. The chain uses TRBV20-1 and TRBJ2-3; TRBD2 matches at 14 bases. V shed 6 bases and J 3 bases; nucleotides not matched to a gene: 8. The CDR3 contains 16 residues. CDR1 and CDR2 (germline): DFQATT, SNEGSKA (reference sequence). The CDR3 loop reads CSANPGLAGATDTQYF. In DNA form, the CDR3 reads TGCAGTGCCAACCCGGGACTAGCGGGAGCAACAGATACGCAGTATTTT.

This clonotype turned up a few times. The chain couples TRBV2 to TRBJ2-3; perhaps TRBD2 as D (5 bases). This CDR3 spans 14 amino acids. V shed 5 bases and J shed 6 bases, with 15 bases lying between them. Germline V gene data show CDR1 as SNHLY and CDR2 as FYNNEI. The CDR3 sequence is CASSLLAQLDTQYF. The CDR3 DNA reads as TGTGCCAGCAGTCTGCTAGCCCAGCTTGATACGCAGTATTTT.

CDR3 residues: CASIPWTGGRGTDTQYF. Here the CDR3 DNA reads TGTGCCAGCATCCCGTGGACAGGGGGTCGTGGGACAGATACGCAGTATTTT. V is TRBV7-9 and J is TRBJ2-3; 10 bases match TRBD1. V was clipped by 7 bases and J by 3 bases; unmatched bases: 13. The CDR3 is made up of 17 amino acids. Germline CDR1 reads SEHNR; CDR2 reads FQNEAQ (reference sequence).

This chain uses TRBV5-1 with TRBJ2-1, with 7 bases lining up with TRBD1. Per the germline V gene, CDR1 is SGHRS and CDR2 is YFSETQ. This CDR3 spans 14 amino acids. The V and J ends lost 1 base and 6 bases, in that order; junction bases with no gene match: 4. CDR3: CASSLPAGGNEQFF. In DNA, the CDR3 is TGCGCCAGCAGCTTGCCCGCAGGGGGCAATGAGCAGTTCTTC. The full variable domain, in which reference TRBV5-1 and TRBJ2-1 provide the parts outside the CDR3, is KAGVTQTPRYLIKTRGQQVTLSCSPISGHRSVSWYQQTPGQGLQFLFEYFSETQRNKGNFPGRFSGRQFSNSRSEMNVSTLELGDSALYLCASSLPAGGNEQFFGPGTRLTVL.